The next 5 T cell receptor beta chains were all read from a single sample in a study of beta chain features in type 1 diabetes. cDNA synthesis used the whole RNA isolate, giving expressed TCRB sequences. Repertoires were generated with immunoSEQ multiplex PCR, while TCRdb's copy carries only in-frame clones and drops some. The sample yields some 410,000 clones, 9.5% to 12% seen once. Sequencing was performed on naive CD4+ T cells from blood. These receptors all come from a woman aged 18-29 years in good health.

The chain has TRBV7-2 and TRBJ2-2, with D perhaps matching TRBD2 (6 bases). Trimming cost V 6 bases and J 6 bases, with 11 bases left between them. The length of the CDR3 is 13 residues. Germline lookup yields CDR1 SGHTA and CDR2 FQGNSA. CDR3 DNA sequence: TGTGCCAGCAGAGCGATAGCGGCCGGGGAGCTGTTTTTT. It codes for CASRAIAAGELFF.

This clone turned up a few times. The genes are TRBV30 and TRBJ1-4, with no clear D. The CDR3 covers 16 residues. The germline CDR1 and CDR2 sequences are GTSNPN and SVGIG (reference sequence). The V gene lost 1 base and the J gene lost 16 bases, with 28 bases spanning the gap. The CDR3 sequence: CAWSALGPPGSTTSFF. For the CDR3, the DNA is TGTGCCTGGAGTGCCCTAGGTCCTCCGGGGTCGACTACTTCGTTTTTT.

V is TRBV30 and J is TRBJ1-4, with D perhaps TRBD1 (6 bases). Germline V CDR1 and CDR2: GTSNPN, SVGIG (reference sequence). The CDR3 length is 17 residues. Trimming removed 2 bases at V and 8 bases at J, with 24 bases between. The CDR3 reads CAWSRGVLPGKMEKLFF. Written as DNA, the CDR3 is TGTGCCTGGAGTAGGGGGGTTCTCCCTGGTAAGATGGAAAAACTGTTTTTT.

The rearrangement links TRBV19 to TRBJ2-7; D is possibly TRBD2 (6 bases). Germline V gene data show CDR1 as LNHDA and CDR2 as SQIVND (reference sequence). The V end was cut by 1 base, the J end by 2 bases, with 12 bases between. The CDR3 has 15 residues. The DNA of the CDR3 is TGTGCCAGTAGTATAGGTCCTAGCGCAGCCTACGAGCAGTACTTC. Protein sequence: CASSIGPSAAYEQYF.

The V call is TRBV6-1, the J call TRBJ1-2; 7 bases align to TRBD1. Germline CDR1 and CDR2: MNHNS and SASEGT. Losses at the gene ends were 6 bases for V and 4 bases for J; bases not matched to a gene: 5. The CDR3 runs 13 residues. The CDR3 bases are TGTGCCAGCAGGAACACAGGGGCCTATGGCTACACCTTC. Encoded protein: CASRNTGAYGYTF.